This TCR beta chain was obtained from a study of cytomegalovirus exposure and HLA in healthy donors. Researchers ran the PCR with 60 Vbeta and 13 Jbeta primers. Measured with immunoSEQ multiplex PCR; TCRdb has only the in-frame clones, and not every one. The sample carries about 190,000 clones, 65% to 80% recorded once. Germline V lookup: CDR1 SGHRS, CDR2 YFSETQ. CDR3 length: 16 residues. Trimming at V came to 2 bases and at J to 5 bases, leaving 7 bases not matched to a gene. The material sequenced was PBMCs. This TCR was recovered from a man under 40 in good health and CMV-seropositive. The V gene is TRBV5-1, the J gene TRBJ2-5, with 12 bases aligning to TRBD2. The DNA of the CDR3 is TGCGCCAGCAGCTTTTCTAGCGGGGGGGCTGAGGAGACCCAGTACTTC. Its translation: CASSFSSGGAEETQYF.